This T cell receptor beta chain derives from a study of cytomegalovirus exposure and HLA in healthy donors. CDR3 length equals 16 residues. V was pared by 0 bases and J by 3 bases, with 13 bases between. Germline CDR1 is LGHNA and CDR2 is YSLEER. The PCR used 60 Vbeta and 13 Jbeta primers. Repertoires were generated with immunoSEQ multiplex PCR, while TCRdb's copy carries only in-frame clones and drops some. The sample shows around 130,000 clones, roughly 84% of them seen only once. What was sequenced was PBMCs. The TCR was taken from a girl aged 2 to 9 in good health and CMV-seronegative. The genes are TRBV4-3 and TRBJ2-3, with unresolved D. CDR3 in DNA: TGCGCCAGCAGCCAAGATCGCTCCGGTTCTACAGATACGCAGTATTTT. This sequence encodes CASSQDRSGSTDTQYF.